These 9 T cell receptor beta chains were sequenced from one sample in a study of blood T cell repertoires in COVID-19. Repertoires were generated with immunoSEQ multiplex PCR, while TCRdb's copy carries only in-frame clones and drops some. The sample carries approximately 220,000 clones, 80% to 90% recorded once. The source material was PBMCs or T cells enriched from blood (not recorded which). The receptors originated from a woman in her thirties or forties with acute COVID-19.

V is TRBV6-4 and J is TRBJ2-4; D ambiguous. V was trimmed by 3 bases and J by 0 bases, leaving 9 bases between them. From germline, CDR1 is MRHNA and CDR2 SNTAGT. The CDR3 totals 15 residues. DNA for the CDR3: TGTGCCAGCAGTGAAACTACTTTAGCCAAAAACATTCAGTACTTC. The encoded protein is CASSETTLAKNIQYF.

This clone was recorded once. V and J are TRBV28 and TRBJ1-5; 9 bases fit TRBD1. Germline V gene data show CDR1 as MDHEN and CDR2 as SYDVKM. V dropped 4 bases and J dropped 2; count of bases not matched to a gene: 12. This CDR3 is 18 amino acids long. The CDR3 region has the DNA TGTGCCAGCAGTTCAACTTATAACAGGGGGCTAGGCAATCAGCCCCAGCATTTT. Translated, it gives CASSSTYNRGLGNQPQHF. Based on the CDR3 plus reference TRBV28 and TRBJ1-5, the full variable domain is DVKVTQSSRYLVKRTGEKVFLECVQDMDHENMFWYRQDPGLGLRLIYFSYDVKMKEKGDIPEGYSVSREKKERFSLILESASTNQTSMYLCASSSTYNRGLGNQPQHFGDGTRLSIL.

The rearrangement links TRBV27 to TRBJ2-1, with 8 bases fitting TRBD1. The CDR3 is 13 residues long. The germline V gene has CDR1 MNHEY and CDR2 SMNVEV (reference sequence). Losses at the gene ends were 9 bases for V and 6 bases for J; bases not matched to a gene: 7. The CDR3 DNA reads as TGTGCCAGTCAGGGGGCGGAATCCAATGAGCAGTTCTTC. It codes for CASQGAESNEQFF.

V is TRBV10-2 and J is TRBJ2-7; D is possibly TRBD2 (7 bases). The germline CDR1 and CDR2 sequences are WSHSY and SAAADI. This CDR3 has 14 residues. Trimming stripped 3 bases from V and 1 base from J, with 10 bases between. The CDR3 loop reads CASSDRGLSYEQYF. The CDR3 coding sequence is TGCGCCAGCAGTGACAGGGGACTATCCTACGAGCAGTACTTC.

The chain combines TRBV11-2 with TRBJ1-1; no reliable D call. V dropped 5 bases and J dropped 6 bases, with 16 bases sitting between them. CDR1 is SGHAT and CDR2 is FQNNGV in the germline V gene. This CDR3 region has 14 residues. The CDR3 region is CASSPSALIAEAFF. The CDR3 DNA reads as TGTGCCAGCAGCCCCTCCGCACTGATAGCTGAAGCTTTCTTT.

This clone appeared a few times. The J gene is TRBJ2-7, the V gene TRBV4-1; TRBD1 matches 7 bases. The CDR3 covers 16 residues. V lost 0 bases, J lost 7 bases, and 12 bases stayed unmatched. The germline CDR1 and CDR2 sequences are MGHRA and YSYEKL. CDR3 in DNA: TGCGCCAGCAGCCAAGATTTGGGACAGAGTACGAGAGAGCAGTACTTC. Translating it yields CASSQDLGQSTREQYF.

As to this clone: The sample contains more than one DNA sequence encoding this CDR3. The J gene is TRBJ1-6, the V gene TRBV28, with 8 bases identical to TRBD1. Germline values: CDR1 MDHEN, CDR2 SYDVKM. V dropped 6 bases and J dropped 6; count of bases not matched to a gene: 4. The CDR3 spans 14 residues. The CDR3 reads CASSPGQGNSPLHF. DNA for the CDR3: TGTGCCAGCAGCCCTGGACAGGGTAATTCACCCCTCCACTTT.

V and J are TRBV11-2 and TRBJ2-1; TRBD1 agrees at 9 bases. Looked up from germline, CDR1 is SGHAT and CDR2 is FQNNGV. The junction had 7 bases not matched to a gene; V was cut back by 6 bases and J by 10 bases. This CDR3 has 13 residues. Here the CDR3 reads CASSPGTGQEQFF. CDR3 sequence (DNA): TGTGCCAGCAGTCCCGGGACAGGGCAAGAGCAGTTCTTC.

CDR3 residues: CASSVGPLAGGAETQYF. In DNA, the CDR3 is TGTGCCAGCAGCGTAGGACCACTAGCGGGGGGGGCCGAGACCCAGTACTTC. The rearrangement joins TRBV9 to TRBJ2-5, with 13 bases that match TRBD2. The CDR3 runs to 17 residues. Trimming removed 0 bases from V and 5 bases from J; junction bases left unmatched: 7. CDR1 is SGDLS, CDR2 YYNGEE, per germline.